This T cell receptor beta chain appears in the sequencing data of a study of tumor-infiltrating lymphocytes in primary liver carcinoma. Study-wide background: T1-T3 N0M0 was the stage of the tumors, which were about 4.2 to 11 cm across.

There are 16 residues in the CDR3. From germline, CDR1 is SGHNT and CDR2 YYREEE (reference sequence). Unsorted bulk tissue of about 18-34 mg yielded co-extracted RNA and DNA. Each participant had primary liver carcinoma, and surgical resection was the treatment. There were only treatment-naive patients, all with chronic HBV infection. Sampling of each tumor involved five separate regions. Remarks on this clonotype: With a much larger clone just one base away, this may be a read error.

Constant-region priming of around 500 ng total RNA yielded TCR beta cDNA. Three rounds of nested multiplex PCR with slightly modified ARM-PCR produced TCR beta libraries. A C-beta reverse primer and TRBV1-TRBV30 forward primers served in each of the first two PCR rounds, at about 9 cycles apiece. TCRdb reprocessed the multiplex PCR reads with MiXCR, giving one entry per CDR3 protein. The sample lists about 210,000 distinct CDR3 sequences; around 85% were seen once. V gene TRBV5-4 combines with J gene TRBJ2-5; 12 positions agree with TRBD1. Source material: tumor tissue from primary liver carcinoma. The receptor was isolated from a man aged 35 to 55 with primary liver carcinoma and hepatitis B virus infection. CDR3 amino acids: CANSFPGQGATETQYF. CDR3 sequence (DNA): TGTGCCAACAGCTTTCCGGGACAGGGGGCGACCGAGACCCAGTACTTC.